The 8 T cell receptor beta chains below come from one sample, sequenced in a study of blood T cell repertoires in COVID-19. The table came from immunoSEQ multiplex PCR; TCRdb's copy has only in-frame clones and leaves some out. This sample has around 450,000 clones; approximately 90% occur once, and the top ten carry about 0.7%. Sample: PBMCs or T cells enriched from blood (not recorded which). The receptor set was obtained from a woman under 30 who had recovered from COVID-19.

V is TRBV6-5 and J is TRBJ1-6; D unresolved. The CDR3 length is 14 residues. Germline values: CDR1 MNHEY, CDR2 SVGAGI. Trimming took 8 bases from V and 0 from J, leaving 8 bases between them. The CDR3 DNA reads TGTGCCAGCCAAAGGAGCTCCTATAATTCACCCCTCCACTTT. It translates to CASQRSSYNSPLHF.

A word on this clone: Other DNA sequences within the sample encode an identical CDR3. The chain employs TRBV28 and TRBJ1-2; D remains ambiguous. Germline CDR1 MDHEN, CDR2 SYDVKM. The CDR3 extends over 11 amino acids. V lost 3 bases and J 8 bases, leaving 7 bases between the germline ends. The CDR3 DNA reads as TGTGCCAGCAGTTTGGGAGAAGGCTACACCTTC. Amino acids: CASSLGEGYTF.

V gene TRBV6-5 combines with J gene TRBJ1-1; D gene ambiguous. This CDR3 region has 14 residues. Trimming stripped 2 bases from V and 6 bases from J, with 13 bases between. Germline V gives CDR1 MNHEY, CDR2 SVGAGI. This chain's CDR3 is CASSYMRGEAEAFF. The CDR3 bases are TGTGCCAGCAGTTACATGCGGGGAGAAGCTGAAGCTTTCTTT.

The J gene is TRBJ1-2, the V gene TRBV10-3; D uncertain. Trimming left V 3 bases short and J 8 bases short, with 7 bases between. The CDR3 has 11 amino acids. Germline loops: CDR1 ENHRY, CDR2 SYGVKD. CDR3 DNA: TGTGCCATCAGTGACCACGGGGGCTACACCTTC. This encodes CAISDHGGYTF.

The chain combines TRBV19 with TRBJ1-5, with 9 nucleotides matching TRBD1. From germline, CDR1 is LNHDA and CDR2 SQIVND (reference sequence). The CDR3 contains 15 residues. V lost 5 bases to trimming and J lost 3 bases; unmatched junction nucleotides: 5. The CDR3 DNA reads TGTGCCAGTAGTTGGGGGGACAGGGCCAATCAGCCCCAGCATTTT. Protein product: CASSWGDRANQPQHF.

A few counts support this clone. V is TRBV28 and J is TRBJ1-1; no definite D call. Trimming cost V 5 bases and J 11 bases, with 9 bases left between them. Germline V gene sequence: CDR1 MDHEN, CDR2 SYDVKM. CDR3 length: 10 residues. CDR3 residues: CASSKTLAFF. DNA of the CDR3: TGTGCCAGCAGTAAAACTCTGGCTTTCTTT.

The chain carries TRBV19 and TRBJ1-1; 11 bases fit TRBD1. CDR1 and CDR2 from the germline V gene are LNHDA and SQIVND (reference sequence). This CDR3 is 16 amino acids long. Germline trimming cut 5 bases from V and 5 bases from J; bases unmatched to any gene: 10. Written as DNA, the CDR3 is TGTGCCAGTAGTCCCGGACAGGGGGCCACGACAACTGAAGCTTTCTTT. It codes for CASSPGQGATTTEAFF.

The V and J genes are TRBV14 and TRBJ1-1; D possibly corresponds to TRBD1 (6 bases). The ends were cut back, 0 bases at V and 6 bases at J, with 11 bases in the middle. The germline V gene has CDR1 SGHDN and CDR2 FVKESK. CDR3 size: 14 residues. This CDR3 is CASSQDRGGSEAFF. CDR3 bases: TGTGCCAGCAGCCAAGATCGCGGGGGCTCTGAAGCTTTCTTT.